Below, 14 T cell receptor beta chains from the same sample are listed, as sequenced in a study of T-cell reconstitution after alpha-beta-depleted transplantation in children. This sample's TCRbeta library carried unique molecular identifier barcodes. One entry per CDR3 protein results from TCRdb running MiXCR on the PCR reads. This sample has some 830,000 distinct CDR3 sequences, with less than 20% found just once. Sequenced here: PBMCs, mostly from graft donor cells, sampled 360 days after TCRalphabeta/CD19-depleted stem cell transplant. Every receptor here comes from a male patient younger than 18 who had a stem cell transplant for acute lymphoblastic leukemia, so the T cells may come from the graft donor.

This clonotype occurred a few times. The CDR3 DNA reads TGTGCCAGCAGCTTGTGGGAAGGACAAGCCTATGGCTACACCTTC. Protein product: CASSLWEGQAYGYTF. The rearrangement links TRBV11-3 to TRBJ1-2; the D gene is possibly TRBD1 (5 bases). The V end was cut by 3 bases, the J end by 4 bases, with 15 bases between. The V gene's germline CDR1 is SGHNT and CDR2 YENEEA. CDR3 length: 15 residues.

This clonotype was detected only a few times. V and J are TRBV4-1 and TRBJ2-5; D not resolved. The CDR3 sequence is 14 residues long. Looked up from germline, CDR1 is MGHRA and CDR2 is YSYEKL. Trimming left V 4 bases short and J 2 bases short, with 11 bases between. CDR3 protein: CASSRAELQETQYF. The CDR3 bases are TGCGCCAGCAGCCGTGCGGAACTACAAGAGACCCAGTACTTC.

The chain carries TRBV12-3 or TRBV12-4 and TRBJ1-1, with D perhaps matching TRBD1 (6 bases). V was shortened by 2 bases and J by 11 bases, with 9 bases between the two germline ends. CDR3 length equals 11 residues. CDR3 region: CASSLSRGAFF. DNA for the CDR3: TGTGCCAGCAGTTTAAGCAGGGGTGCTTTCTTT.

This clonotype was observed a few times. The rearrangement links TRBV18 to TRBJ2-5, with 8 positions matching TRBD2. The CDR3 is 16 amino acids. The junction had 10 bases not matched to a gene; V was cut back by 3 bases and J by 4 bases. Germline lookup yields CDR1 KGHSH and CDR2 LQKENI. CDR3 loop: CASSPFSGANGETQYF. CDR3 nucleotide sequence: TGTGCCAGCTCACCTTTTAGCGGGGCGAATGGAGAGACCCAGTACTTC. The full variable domain, rest sourced from reference TRBV18 and TRBJ2-5, is NAGVMQNPRHLVRRRGQEARLRCSPMKGHSHVYWYRQLPEEGLKFMVYLQKENIIDESGMPKERFSAEFPKEGPSILRIQQVVRGDSAAYFCASSPFSGANGETQYFGPGTRLLVL.

This chain links TRBV12-3 or TRBV12-4 with TRBJ1-2; D may be TRBD1 (6 bases). The ends were cut back, 4 bases at V and 4 bases at J, with 10 bases in the middle. The CDR3 spans 13 residues. The CDR3 protein is CASSYGQTYGYTF. The CDR3 DNA sequence: TGTGCCAGCAGTTATGGACAGACCTATGGCTACACCTTC.

The chain links TRBV13 to TRBJ2-2; tentatively, D is TRBD2 (6 bases). This CDR3 region has 15 residues. Trimming left V 3 bases short and J 4 bases short, with 12 bases between. The germline gives CDR1 PRHDT, CDR2 FYEKMQ (reference sequence). This chain's CDR3 is CASSLRDRSTGELFF. DNA of the CDR3: TGTGCCAGCAGCTTGCGGGATCGGAGCACCGGGGAGCTGTTTTTT.

The gene calls are TRBV7-8 and TRBJ2-3; 7 bases map to TRBD2. The CDR3 runs 14 residues. V lost 8 bases, J lost 2 bases, and 7 bases stayed unmatched. Germline V gene data show CDR1 as SGHVS and CDR2 as FQNEAQ. The CDR3 DNA reads as TGTGCCAGCGGGTATGGGAGGGACACAGATACGCAGTATTTT. This gives the protein CASGYGRDTDTQYF.

This clonotype occurred a few times. The chain has TRBV11-3 and TRBJ2-1; TRBD2 matches 12 bases. The CDR3 runs 16 residues. The ends lost 5 bases at V and 5 bases at J; junction bases unmatched: 7. Per germline, CDR1 SGHNT and CDR2 YENEEA. This CDR3 is CASSPKGLAGNNEQFF. In DNA, the CDR3 is TGTGCCAGCAGCCCGAAAGGACTAGCGGGAAACAATGAGCAGTTCTTC.

The V and J genes are TRBV4-2 and TRBJ2-7; tentative D call: TRBD2 (6 bases). CDR1 is LGHNA, CDR2 YNFKEQ, per germline. The CDR3 sequence is 16 residues long. V was trimmed by 2 bases and J by 2 bases, leaving 16 bases between them. DNA of the CDR3: TGTGCCAGCAGCCAATTCTCGGAGCGGGTCGCCTACGAGCAGTACTTC. Encoded protein: CASSQFSERVAYEQYF.

This clonotype was seen repeatedly, ten times or more. This chain uses TRBV20-1 with TRBJ2-7, with TRBD2 identical over 7 bases. V lost 0 bases, J lost 1 base, and 6 bases stayed unmatched. The CDR3 has 15 amino acids. Germline CDR1 and CDR2: DFQATT and SNEGSKA (reference sequence). The CDR3, as DNA: TGCAGTGCTAGAGATAGGGCTAGCGGTTCCTACGAGCAGTACTTC. It is translated as CSARDRASGSYEQYF.

The chain couples TRBV20-1 to TRBJ1-2, with a possible D match to TRBD1 (6 bases). The ends were cut back, 7 bases at V and 6 bases at J, with 30 bases in the middle. The V gene's germline CDR1 is DFQATT and CDR2 SNEGSKA (reference sequence). The CDR3 sequence is 17 residues long. CDR3 nucleotide sequence: TGCAGTGTCAGAAAAAGCTGGGGGGCCCTCACTAGGAATGGCTACACCTTC. Its protein product is CSVRKSWGALTRNGYTF.

This clonotype turned up a few times. The V call is TRBV24-1, the J call TRBJ2-3; perhaps D is TRBD1 or TRBD2 (5 bases each). CDR3 length equals 14 residues. Germline V gives CDR1 KGHDR, CDR2 SFDVKD. V lost 6 bases to trimming and J lost 1 base, with 10 bases between them. CDR3 sequence (DNA): TGTGCCACCAGTAGGACGGGACGCACAGATACGCAGTATTTT. Protein product: CATSRTGRTDTQYF.

The chain joins TRBV5-1 to TRBJ2-3, with D perhaps matching TRBD1 (6 bases). The CDR3 has 18 amino acids. Between the trimmed V and J ends, which lost 1 base and 0 bases, there was a span of 18 bases. Germline CDR1 SGHRS, CDR2 YFSETQ. CDR3 coding DNA: TGCGCCAGCAGCTTGTCACATGGGGGCTCAACTAGCACAGATACGCAGTATTTT. Amino acid sequence: CASSLSHGGSTSTDTQYF.

The V and J genes are TRBV20-1 and TRBJ2-1; no clear D gene. V was clipped by 4 bases and J by 3 bases, with 16 bases between them. The CDR3 runs 15 residues. From germline, CDR1 is DFQATT and CDR2 SNEGSKA (reference sequence). The chain's CDR3 is CSAKIVGKSYNEQFF. The CDR3 DNA reads as TGCAGTGCTAAGATCGTGGGAAAAAGCTACAATGAGCAGTTCTTC.